There are a few counts of the clone carrying this T cell receptor (beta chain). This specimen comes from a study of blood T cell repertoires in COVID-19. Residents of 24 US areas, aged about 18 to 100 years, made up the participants. Measured with immunoSEQ multiplex PCR; TCRdb has only the in-frame clones, and not every one. The sample lists 270,000 or so clones; 80% to 90% were seen once. Germline V gene lookup returns CDR1 GTSNPN and CDR2 SVGIG (reference sequence). The germline V and J ends were trimmed by 4 bases and 5 bases, with 9 bases remaining between them. The CDR3 is made up of 13 amino acids.

This receptor was taken from a woman between 50 and 59 years old who had been exposed to COVID-19. The chain joins TRBV30 to TRBJ1-6; D gene uncertain. Sequenced sample: PBMCs or T cells enriched from blood (not recorded which). The CDR3 loop reads CAWTGTHNSPLHF. Here the CDR3 DNA reads TGTGCCTGGACAGGTACCCATAATTCACCCCTCCACTTT.